Listed below are T cell receptor beta chains from one sample, sequenced in a study of yellow fever vaccine responses in identical twins. Via MiXCR, TCRdb re-called the RT-PCR reads, giving one row per CDR3 protein. The sample records thousands of distinct CDR3 sequences, 77% being singletons. Source: T cells from blood (PBMCs), unsorted or a sorted subset (not recorded which), taken before or after yellow fever vaccination (not recorded which). The receptor source for this set is a woman aged 18-29 years who received the yellow fever vaccine. The CDR3 runs from the conserved cysteine through the conserved F or W. The order of the fields is CDR3 DNA, CDR3 protein, clone size, D gene, V gene, J gene. The D gene is left open where the match is weak. The size field is filled for only some rows; it gives once, few, many or a size class.

CDR3 DNA: TGCGCCAGCAGTCAATCAGGGCCACACGGCGATACGCAGTATTTT
CDR3 protein: CASSQSGPHGDTQYF
clone size: .
D gene: .
V gene: TRBV23-1
J gene: TRBJ2-3

CDR3 DNA: TGTGCCAGCAGCAAAGGGGGCAGGACTGAAGCTTTCTTT
CDR3 protein: CASSKGGRTEAFF
clone size: .
D gene: TRBD1
V gene: TRBV11-3
J gene: TRBJ1-1

CDR3 DNA: TGTGCCAGCAGCCGACTCGACTTATACAATGAGCAGTTCTTC
CDR3 protein: CASSRLDLYNEQFF
clone size: .
D gene: .
V gene: TRBV14
J gene: TRBJ2-1

CDR3 DNA: TGTGCCAGCAGCTTAGAAGGGTCGGATAATTCACCCCTCCACTTT
CDR3 protein: CASSLEGSDNSPLHF
clone size: once
D gene: .
V gene: TRBV11-1
J gene: TRBJ1-6

CDR3 DNA: TGTGCCACCAGTGATTCGGACAGGGTTAGCAATCAGCCCCAGCATTTT
CDR3 protein: CATSDSDRVSNQPQHF
clone size: .
D gene: TRBD1
V gene: TRBV24-1
J gene: TRBJ1-5

CDR3 DNA: TGTGCCAGCAGAGTAGCGGGGAGCTCCTACAATGAGCAGTTCTTC
CDR3 protein: CASRVAGSSYNEQFF
clone size: .
D gene: TRBD2
V gene: TRBV12-3/TRBV12-4
J gene: TRBJ2-1

CDR3 DNA: TGTGCCAGCTCAACCCAGAGCGAGAACACTGAAGCTTTCTTT
CDR3 protein: CASSTQSENTEAFF
clone size: .
D gene: .
V gene: TRBV18
J gene: TRBJ1-1

CDR3 DNA: TGTGCCAGTAGTAGACAGGGAGGCGAGCAGTACTTC
CDR3 protein: CASSRQGGEQYF
clone size: .
D gene: .
V gene: TRBV19
J gene: TRBJ2-7

CDR3 DNA: TGCAGCGTTGAGGACACCACAGATACGCAGTATTTT
CDR3 protein: CSVEDTTDTQYF
clone size: .
D gene: .
V gene: TRBV29-1
J gene: TRBJ2-3

CDR3 DNA: TGTGCCAGCACCCCTGAGCAGGATACGCAGTATTTT
CDR3 protein: CASTPEQDTQYF
clone size: .
D gene: .
V gene: TRBV13
J gene: TRBJ2-3

CDR3 DNA: TGTGCCACCAGCAGAGATCGAGGGAGGGGGGATGGCTACACCTTC
CDR3 protein: CATSRDRGRGDGYTF
clone size: .
D gene: .
V gene: TRBV15
J gene: TRBJ1-2

CDR3 DNA: TGTGCCAGCAGTCGGGACAGTACGAACACTGAAGCTTTCTTT
CDR3 protein: CASSRDSTNTEAFF
clone size: .
D gene: TRBD1
V gene: TRBV6-1
J gene: TRBJ1-1

CDR3 DNA: TGCGCCAGCAGCCAACGGACTAGCGGATACAATGAGCAGTTCTTC
CDR3 protein: CASSQRTSGYNEQFF
clone size: .
D gene: TRBD2
V gene: TRBV4-1
J gene: TRBJ2-1

CDR3 DNA: TGTGCCAGCACCGAGACAGGCTATGGCTACACCTTC
CDR3 protein: CASTETGYGYTF
clone size: .
D gene: .
V gene: TRBV12-3/TRBV12-4
J gene: TRBJ1-2

CDR3 DNA: TGCAGTGCTAGAGACTCGGGACAGCCGAACACTGAAGCTTTCTTT
CDR3 protein: CSARDSGQPNTEAFF
clone size: .
D gene: TRBD1
V gene: TRBV20-1
J gene: TRBJ1-1

CDR3 DNA: TGTGCCAGCAGTTCGGGACAGGGGAAATATGAGCAGTTCTTC
CDR3 protein: CASSSGQGKYEQFF
clone size: .
D gene: TRBD1
V gene: TRBV28
J gene: TRBJ2-1

CDR3 DNA: TGCAGCGTTGTTGGGAACACTGAAGCTTTCTTT
CDR3 protein: CSVVGNTEAFF
clone size: few
D gene: .
V gene: TRBV29-1
J gene: TRBJ1-1

CDR3 DNA: TGCGCCAGCAGCCAAGTTCAGGCGAGCTCCTACGAGCAGTACTTC
CDR3 protein: CASSQVQASSYEQYF
clone size: few
D gene: .
V gene: TRBV4-1
J gene: TRBJ2-7

CDR3 DNA: TGTGCCATCAGTCTCTCGCGCGGGACTTCCTACAATGAGCAGTTCTTC
CDR3 protein: CAISLSRGTSYNEQFF
clone size: .
D gene: .
V gene: TRBV10-3
J gene: TRBJ2-1

CDR3 DNA: TGTGCCAGCGGTCACCGCAGGGAGGAGACCCAGTACTTC
CDR3 protein: CASGHRREETQYF
clone size: once
D gene: .
V gene: TRBV11-3
J gene: TRBJ2-5

CDR3 DNA: TGTGCCAGCAGTCACGGACTAGCCGGGCAGTTCTTC
CDR3 protein: CASSHGLAGQFF
clone size: .
D gene: TRBD2
V gene: TRBV28
J gene: TRBJ2-1

CDR3 DNA: TGTGCCAGCAGTACAGGGAAAGCCACTCATAGCAATCAGCCCCAGCATTTT
CDR3 protein: CASSTGKATHSNQPQHF
clone size: .
D gene: .
V gene: TRBV6-1
J gene: TRBJ1-5

CDR3 DNA: TGTGCCAGCAGTTACATAGCGGGGGCGCGGAATGAGCAGTTCTTC
CDR3 protein: CASSYIAGARNEQFF
clone size: .
D gene: TRBD2
V gene: TRBV6-5
J gene: TRBJ2-1

CDR3 DNA: TGCAGCGTAAAAAACAATGAGCAGTTCTTC
CDR3 protein: CSVKNNEQFF
clone size: .
D gene: .
V gene: TRBV29-1
J gene: TRBJ2-1

CDR3 DNA: TGCGCCAGCAGCCCGGGACAGCCCTACGAGCAGTACTTC
CDR3 protein: CASSPGQPYEQYF
clone size: .
D gene: TRBD1
V gene: TRBV5-1
J gene: TRBJ2-7

CDR3 DNA: TGTGCCATCAGTACCGGGACTAGCGGCCTCTCCTACAATGAGCAGTTCTTC
CDR3 protein: CAISTGTSGLSYNEQFF
clone size: .
D gene: TRBD2
V gene: TRBV10-3
J gene: TRBJ2-1

CDR3 DNA: TGTGCCAGCAGTTACAAGGAGGTCTCCTACTCTGGAAACACCATATATTTT
CDR3 protein: CASSYKEVSYSGNTIYF
clone size: .
D gene: .
V gene: TRBV6-2/TRBV6-3
J gene: TRBJ1-3

CDR3 DNA: TGTGCCAGCAGTTACTCGGGTAGCGGGGGGCATTACTACAATGAGCAGTTCTTC
CDR3 protein: CASSYSGSGGHYYNEQFF
clone size: .
D gene: TRBD2
V gene: TRBV6-5
J gene: TRBJ2-1

CDR3 DNA: TGTGCCAGCAGTTTAGGCCAGCTTGGGTCGCCCCTCCACTTT
CDR3 protein: CASSLGQLGSPLHF
clone size: .
D gene: .
V gene: TRBV28
J gene: TRBJ1-6

CDR3 DNA: TGTGCCAGCAGTTCCCTGGTAGCGGGGGGCACCACAGATACGCAGTATTTT
CDR3 protein: CASSSLVAGGTTDTQYF
clone size: once
D gene: TRBD2
V gene: TRBV28
J gene: TRBJ2-3

CDR3 DNA: TGTGCCAGCAGTCGGCCGGCACAGATTCTTGGCTACACCTTC
CDR3 protein: CASSRPAQILGYTF
clone size: .
D gene: .
V gene: TRBV12-3/TRBV12-4
J gene: TRBJ1-2

CDR3 DNA: TGTGCCAGCAGCGCTGGACAGTCCTACGAGCAGTACTTC
CDR3 protein: CASSAGQSYEQYF
clone size: .
D gene: .
V gene: TRBV11-3
J gene: TRBJ2-7

CDR3 DNA: TGCACCACCTTGCGGGTCTACGGCAATGAGCAGTTCTTC
CDR3 protein: CTTLRVYGNEQFF
clone size: .
D gene: .
V gene: TRBV20-1
J gene: TRBJ2-1

CDR3 DNA: TGCAGTGCTAGAGAAGCGGGAGAGAGCTCCTACGAGCAGTACTTC
CDR3 protein: CSAREAGESSYEQYF
clone size: few
D gene: TRBD2
V gene: TRBV20-1
J gene: TRBJ2-7

CDR3 DNA: TGTGCCAGCAGCCTCCTGGGACAGGGGGTCGACAATGAGCAGTTCTTC
CDR3 protein: CASSLLGQGVDNEQFF
clone size: few
D gene: TRBD1
V gene: TRBV7-8
J gene: TRBJ2-1

CDR3 DNA: TGTGCCAGCAGCACTCAAGGGACGCTATGGGGCTACACCTTC
CDR3 protein: CASSTQGTLWGYTF
clone size: .
D gene: .
V gene: TRBV11-1
J gene: TRBJ1-2

CDR3 DNA: TGTGCCAGCAGTTACTCGGGCAGGGTTGGAAAACTGTTTTTT
CDR3 protein: CASSYSGRVGKLFF
clone size: .
D gene: .
V gene: TRBV6-5
J gene: TRBJ1-4

CDR3 DNA: TGTGCCAGCAGTGATTTGGCTAGCGGGGTTGTCTACAATGAGCAGTTCTTC
CDR3 protein: CASSDLASGVVYNEQFF
clone size: .
D gene: TRBD2
V gene: TRBV2
J gene: TRBJ2-1

CDR3 DNA: TGTGCCAGCAGTCCAGGACACTTTAATTCACCCCTCCACTTT
CDR3 protein: CASSPGHFNSPLHF
clone size: .
D gene: .
V gene: TRBV6-6
J gene: TRBJ1-6

CDR3 DNA: TGCGCCAGCATGCCCGGCGGGGGGGCCGCGGATACGCAGTATTTT
CDR3 protein: CASMPGGGAADTQYF
clone size: few
D gene: TRBD2
V gene: TRBV10-1
J gene: TRBJ2-3

CDR3 DNA: TGTGCCACCAGTCAGAGCGGACCCTACGAGCAGTACTTC
CDR3 protein: CATSQSGPYEQYF
clone size: .
D gene: .
V gene: TRBV24-1
J gene: TRBJ2-7

CDR3 DNA: TGTGCCAGCAGCTCCGACCCTTTCTCTGGAAGCACCATATATTTT
CDR3 protein: CASSSDPFSGSTIYF
clone size: .
D gene: .
V gene: TRBV7-6
J gene: TRBJ1-3

CDR3 DNA: TGTGCCAGCAGCGTGTCCGGGACGGCGAACACTGAAGCTTTCTTT
CDR3 protein: CASSVSGTANTEAFF
clone size: .
D gene: .
V gene: TRBV9
J gene: TRBJ1-1

CDR3 DNA: TGTGCCAGCAGGTACAATGAGCAGTTCTTC
CDR3 protein: CASRYNEQFF
clone size: .
D gene: .
V gene: TRBV13
J gene: TRBJ2-1

CDR3 DNA: TGTGCCAGCAGCCAAGTCGGCACCGGGGAGCTGTTTTTT
CDR3 protein: CASSQVGTGELFF
clone size: .
D gene: .
V gene: TRBV14
J gene: TRBJ2-2